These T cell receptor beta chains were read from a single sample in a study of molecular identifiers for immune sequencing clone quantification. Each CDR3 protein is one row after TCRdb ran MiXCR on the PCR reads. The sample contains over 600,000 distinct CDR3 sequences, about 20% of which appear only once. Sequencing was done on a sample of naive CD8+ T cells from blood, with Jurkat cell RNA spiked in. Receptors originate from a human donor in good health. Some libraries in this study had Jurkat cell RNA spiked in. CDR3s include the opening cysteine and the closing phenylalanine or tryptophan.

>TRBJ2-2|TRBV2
CASTEANTGELFF
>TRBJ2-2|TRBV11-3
CASSSSGRATNTGELFF
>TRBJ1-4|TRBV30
CAWSVITAGVEKLFF
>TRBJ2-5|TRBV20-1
CSARDGGTAKETQYF
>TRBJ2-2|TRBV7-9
CASRGGGTGELFF
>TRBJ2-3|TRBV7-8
CASSPLQPADTQYF
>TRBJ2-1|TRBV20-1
CSARETSGGHSNGEQFF
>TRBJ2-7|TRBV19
CASSIGGRVGAYEQYF
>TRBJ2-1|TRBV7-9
CASSQLAFDEQFF
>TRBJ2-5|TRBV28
CASSKPWDSRQETQYF
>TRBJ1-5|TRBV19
CASSHRGKEYSNQPQHF
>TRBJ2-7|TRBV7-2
CASSLALEWGEQYF
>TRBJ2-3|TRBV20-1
CSASFLAGGHDTQYF
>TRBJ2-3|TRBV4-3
CASSPEDRGDADTQYF
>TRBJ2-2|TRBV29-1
CSGGHSTGELFF
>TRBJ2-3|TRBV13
CASSLYERGEDSDTQYF
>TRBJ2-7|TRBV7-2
CASSIMDSNYEQYF
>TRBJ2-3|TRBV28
CASSFKGRDTQYF
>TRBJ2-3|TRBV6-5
CASSESGTDVTDTQYF
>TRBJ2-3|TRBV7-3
CASSSEPSPDTQYF
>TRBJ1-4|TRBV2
CASRVTKTGNEKLFF
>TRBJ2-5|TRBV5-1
CASSYLGQGPGQETQYF
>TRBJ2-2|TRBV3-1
CASSSYRAGELFF
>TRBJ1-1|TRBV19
CASSDGGLNTEAFF
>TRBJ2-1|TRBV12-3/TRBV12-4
CASSGDWSSYNEQFF
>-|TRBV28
CASSLSSGGTDTQHF